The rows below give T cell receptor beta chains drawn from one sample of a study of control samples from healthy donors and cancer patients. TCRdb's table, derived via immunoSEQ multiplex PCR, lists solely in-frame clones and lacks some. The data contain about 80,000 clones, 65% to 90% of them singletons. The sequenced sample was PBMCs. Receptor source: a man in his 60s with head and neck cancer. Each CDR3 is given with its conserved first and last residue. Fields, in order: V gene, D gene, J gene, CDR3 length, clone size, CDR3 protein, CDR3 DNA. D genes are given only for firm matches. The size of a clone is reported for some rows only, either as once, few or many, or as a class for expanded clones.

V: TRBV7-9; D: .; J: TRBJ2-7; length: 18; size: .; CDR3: CASSSASFYGTGTYEQYF; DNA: TGTGCCAGCAGCTCGGCAAGTTTCTACGGGACGGGGACTTACGAGCAGTACTTC
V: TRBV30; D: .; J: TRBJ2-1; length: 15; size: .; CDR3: CAWSGPAESYNEQFF; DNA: TGTGCCTGGAGTGGCCCAGCGGAGTCCTACAATGAGCAGTTCTTC
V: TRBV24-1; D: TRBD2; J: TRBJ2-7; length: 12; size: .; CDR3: CATSDPGGEQYF; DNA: TGTGCCACCAGTGACCCGGGAGGGGAGCAGTACTTC
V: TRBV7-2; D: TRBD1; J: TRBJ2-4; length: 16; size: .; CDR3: CASSSGTAFAKNIQYF; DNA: TGTGCCAGCAGCTCAGGGACAGCCTTTGCCAAAAACATTCAGTACTTC
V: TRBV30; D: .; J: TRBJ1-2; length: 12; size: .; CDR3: CARDRRSYGYTF; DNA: TGTGCCCGGGATAGACGGTCTTATGGCTACACCTTC
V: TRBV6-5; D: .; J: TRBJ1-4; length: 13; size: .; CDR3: CASSYKTDEKLFF; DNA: TGTGCCAGCAGTTACAAGACAGATGAAAAACTGTTTTTT
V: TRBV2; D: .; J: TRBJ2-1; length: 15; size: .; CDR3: CASSYQDSQYNEQFF; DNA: TGTGCCAGCAGTTATCAGGACAGTCAATACAATGAGCAGTTCTTC
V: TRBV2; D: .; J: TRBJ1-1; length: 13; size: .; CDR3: CASSVSTSTEAFF; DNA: TGTGCCAGCAGTGTGTCGACGAGCACTGAAGCTTTCTTT
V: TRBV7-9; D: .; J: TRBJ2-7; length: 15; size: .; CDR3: CASSSRLAVTYEQYF; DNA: TGTGCCAGCAGCTCCCGACTGGCAGTTACCTACGAGCAGTACTTC
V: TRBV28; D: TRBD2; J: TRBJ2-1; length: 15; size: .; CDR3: CASSRTAGGPLEQFF; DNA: TGTGCCAGCAGTCGGACGGCGGGAGGGCCCTTGGAGCAGTTCTTC
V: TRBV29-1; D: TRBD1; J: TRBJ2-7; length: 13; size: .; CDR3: CSVGRSDRGEQYF; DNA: TGCAGCGTCGGCCGGAGTGACAGGGGCGAGCAGTACTTC
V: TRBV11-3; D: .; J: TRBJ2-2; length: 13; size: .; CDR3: CASSLARVGELFF; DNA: TGTGCCAGCAGCTTAGCGAGGGTCGGGGAGCTGTTTTTT
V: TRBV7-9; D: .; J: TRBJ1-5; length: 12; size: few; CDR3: CASSLQSQPQHF; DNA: TGTGCCAGCAGCTTACAAAGTCAGCCCCAGCATTTT
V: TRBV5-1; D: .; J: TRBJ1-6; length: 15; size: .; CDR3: CASSLAFGAVSPLHF; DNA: TGCGCCAGCAGCTTGGCCTTCGGGGCGGTCTCACCCCTCCACTTT
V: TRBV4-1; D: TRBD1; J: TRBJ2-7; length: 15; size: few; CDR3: CASSQEGTGTIEQYF; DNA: TGCGCCAGCAGCCAAGAAGGGACAGGGACGATCGAGCAGTACTTC
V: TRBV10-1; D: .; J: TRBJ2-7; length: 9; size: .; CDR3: CATPYEQYF; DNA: TGCGCCACCCCGTACGAGCAGTACTTC
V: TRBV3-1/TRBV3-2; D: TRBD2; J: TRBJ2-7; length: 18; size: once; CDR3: CASSNGAGGGTSVYEQYF; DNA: TGTGCCAGCAGCAATGGGGCGGGTGGGGGGACTAGCGTTTACGAGCAGTACTTC